This entry lists 30 T cell receptor beta chains sequenced from one sample in a study of beta chain features in type 1 diabetes. Expressed TCRB transcripts got sequenced, as all isolated RNA was reverse transcribed. Here immunoSEQ multiplex PCR was the method, and the copy in TCRdb shows in-frame clones only, minus some. The repertoire holds about 150,000 clones, with 8.5% to 14% as singletons. The sequencing input was central memory CD4+ T cells from blood. The receptors stem from a man aged 18 to 30 in good health.

This clone was seen ten or more times. The chain is built from TRBV7-3 and TRBJ2-7; 8 bases fit TRBD1. The V gene's germline CDR1 is SGHTA and CDR2 FQGTGA. This CDR3 has 15 residues. Losses at the gene ends were 5 bases for V and 1 base for J; bases not matched to a gene: 7. This chain's CDR3 is CASSPAGQGSYEQYF. CDR3 coding DNA: TGTGCCAGCAGCCCCGCCGGACAGGGATCCTACGAGCAGTACTTC.

This clone was recorded a few times. The chain has TRBV7-9 and TRBJ2-3; D is possibly TRBD2 (5 bases). The CDR3 contains 15 residues. Trimming removed 2 bases at V and 2 bases at J, with 11 bases between. CDR1 is SEHNR, CDR2 FQNEAQ, per germline (reference sequence). CDR3 coding DNA: TGTGCCAGCAGCTTAAGCGGCGGGTACACAGATACGCAGTATTTT. Its translation: CASSLSGGYTDTQYF. Full variable domain (outside the CDR3, taken from reference TRBV7-9 and TRBJ2-3): DTGVSQNPRHKITKRGQNVTFRCDPISEHNRLYWYRQTLGQGPEFLTYFQNEAQLEKSRLLSDRFSAERPKGSFSTLEIQRTEQGDSAMYLCASSLSGGYTDTQYFGPGTRLTVL.

CDR3 bases: TGCAGCGTTGAAGGAGGGGACAGGACCACCGGGGAGCTGTTTTTT. Protein: CSVEGGDRTTGELFF. V gene TRBV29-1 combines with J gene TRBJ2-2, with 8 bases aligning to TRBD1. The CDR3 runs 15 residues. V dropped 1 base and J dropped 4; count of bases not matched to a gene: 5. Germline V gene data show CDR1 as SQVTM and CDR2 as ANQGSEA.

This clone was seen a few times. The chain has TRBV28 and TRBJ2-2; D may match TRBD1 or TRBD2 (5 bases each). V gave up 8 bases and J gave up 4 bases, with 11 bases separating them. The CDR3 is 13 residues long. CDR1 is MDHEN, CDR2 SYDVKM, per germline. CDR3 bases: TGTGCCAGCGAGGGGACCGGCACCGGGGAGCTGTTTTTT. Translating it yields CASEGTGTGELFF.

The chain is built from TRBV18 and TRBJ1-2; 11 bases agree with TRBD1. Germline trimming cut 3 bases from V and 2 bases from J; bases unmatched to any gene: 2. CDR1 and CDR2 from the germline V gene are KGHSH and LQKENI. CDR3 length: 15 amino acids. The chain's CDR3 is CASSPRTGGNYGYTF. The CDR3 DNA reads as TGTGCCAGCTCACCTCGGACAGGGGGCAACTATGGCTACACCTTC. Complete variable domain (other parts from reference TRBV18 and TRBJ1-2): NAGVMQNPRHLVRRRGQEARLRCSPMKGHSHVYWYRQLPEEGLKFMVYLQKENIIDESGMPKERFSAEFPKEGPSILRIQQVVRGDSAAYFCASSPRTGGNYGYTFGSGTRLTVV.

This clone was detected a few times. The same CDR3 also results from other DNA sequences found in this sample. The DNA of the CDR3 is TGTGCCAGCAGCCCCGGGTTGAGGGATGGCTACACCTTC. Translated: CASSPGLRDGYTF. The V gene is TRBV9, the J gene TRBJ1-2; D gene uncertain. The length of the CDR3 is 13 residues. Trimming removed 4 bases from V and 6 bases from J, with 13 bases in between. The germline V gene has CDR1 SGDLS and CDR2 YYNGEE.

Worth noting for this clone: A junction boundary mismatches the germline segment, possibly from a read error. The chain recombines TRBV7-2 with TRBJ2-5; D may be TRBD1 or TRBD2 (5 bases each). This CDR3 region has 12 residues. Germline V gives CDR1 SGHTA, CDR2 FQGNSA. The CDR3: CASSLSSGTEYF. CDR3 nucleotides: TGTGCCAGCAGCTTATCATCCGGGACCGAGTACTTC. Complete variable domain (other parts from reference TRBV7-2 and TRBJ2-5): GAGVSQSPSNKVTEKGKDVELRCDPISGHTALYWYRQSLGQGLEFLIYFQGNSAPDKSGLPSDRFSAERTGGSVSTLTIQRTQQEDSAVYLCASSLSSGTEYFGPGTRLLVL.

This clone appeared a few times. V is TRBV5-6 and J is TRBJ1-5; maybe TRBD1 (5 bases). CDR3 length equals 15 residues. Germline V CDR1 and CDR2: SGHDT, YYEEEE. The V gene lost 7 bases and the J gene lost 0 bases, with 14 bases spanning the gap. The CDR3 loop is CASRRGGNSNQPQHF. The CDR3 DNA reads as TGTGCCAGCCGAAGGGGAGGAAATAGCAATCAGCCCCAGCATTTT.

A few counts support this clone. V usage is TRBV7-2 and J usage is TRBJ2-3, with D possibly matching TRBD2 (6 bases). Germline loops: CDR1 SGHTA, CDR2 FQGNSA. The CDR3 is 16 amino acids. V was pared by 6 bases and J by 2 bases, with 18 bases between. Here the CDR3 reads CASRKVGVAVTDTQYF. In DNA form, the CDR3 reads TGTGCCAGCAGAAAAGTGGGGGTAGCGGTCACAGATACGCAGTATTTT.

Remarks on this clone: Other nucleotide sequences in the sample specify the same CDR3. V usage is TRBV29-1 and J usage is TRBJ2-6; D unresolved. Germline values: CDR1 SQVTM, CDR2 ANQGSEA. The CDR3 consists of 16 residues. The V gene lost 2 bases and the J gene lost 0 bases, with 11 bases spanning the gap. The CDR3 loop reads CSVEQAPDSGANVLTF. The CDR3 DNA is TGCAGCGTTGAACAGGCACCCGACTCTGGGGCCAACGTCCTGACTTTC.

This clone turned up a few times. The chain employs TRBV9 and TRBJ1-1; D is undetermined. The CDR3 has 14 amino acids. CDR1 is SGDLS, CDR2 YYNGEE, per germline. V was clipped by 0 bases and J by 4 bases, with 10 bases between them. CDR3 nucleotide sequence: TGTGCCAGCAGCGTAGGTCAGGAGGGCACTGAAGCTTTCTTT. This translates into CASSVGQEGTEAFF.

The chain has TRBV5-1 and TRBJ2-5; TRBD2 might be the D (7 bases). V was trimmed by 2 bases and J by 2 bases, leaving 10 bases between them. CDR1 and CDR2 (germline): SGHRS, YFSETQ. The CDR3 is 14 residues long. CDR3 residues: CASSLAGQQETQYF. The CDR3 nucleotides are TGCGCCAGCAGCTTAGCGGGACAACAAGAGACCCAGTACTTC.

This clone was found a few times. The rearrangement joins TRBV7-9 to TRBJ2-7; D might be TRBD1 (7 bases). Germline V gene sequence: CDR1 SEHNR, CDR2 FQNEAQ (reference sequence). The V end was cut by 5 bases, the J end by 2 bases, with 19 bases between. The CDR3 sequence is 16 residues long. This chain's CDR3 is CASSAGQSAPTYEQYF. The CDR3 bases are TGTGCCAGCAGCGCGGGACAGTCCGCTCCGACCTACGAGCAGTACTTC.

In this sample, this clone turned up many times. This sequence joins TRBV28 and TRBJ1-5, with D possibly TRBD1 on 6 matching bases. Deletions cut 8 bases from V and 4 bases from J, with 15 bases between. CDR1 and CDR2 (germline): MDHEN, SYDVKM. CDR3 length: 14 residues. The CDR3 region has the DNA TGTGCCAGCCACTTCCAGGGGAGGAATCAGCCCCAGCATTTT. Residues: CASHFQGRNQPQHF. The variable domain in full, completed from reference TRBV28 and TRBJ1-5, reads DVKVTQSSRYLVKRTGEKVFLECVQDMDHENMFWYRQDPGLGLRLIYFSYDVKMKEKGDIPEGYSVSREKKERFSLILESASTNQTSMYLCASHFQGRNQPQHFGDGTRLSIL.

This clone was counted only a few times. J is TRBJ1-3 and V is TRBV30; D remains ambiguous. Between the trimmed V and J ends, which lost 1 base and 4 bases, there was a span of 8 bases. Germline lookup yields CDR1 GTSNPN and CDR2 SVGIG (reference sequence). The CDR3 is 13 residues long. Here the CDR3 reads CAWSGQTGNTIYF. Written as DNA, the CDR3 is TGTGCCTGGAGTGGCCAAACAGGAAACACCATATATTTT.

This clone was counted between two and nine times. V is TRBV19 and J is TRBJ1-5; D may be TRBD1 (5 bases). This CDR3 spans 16 amino acids. Per germline, CDR1 LNHDA and CDR2 SQIVND (reference sequence). V was shortened by 7 bases and J by 6 bases, with 22 bases between the two germline ends. Written as DNA, the CDR3 is TGTGCCAGTACCCCGACGGGCGGCAGGGCGGCTCAGCCCCAGCATTTT. This gives the protein CASTPTGGRAAQPQHF.

The rearrangement joins TRBV18 to TRBJ2-3, with D possibly matching TRBD2 (5 bases). This CDR3 has 14 residues. The V gene lost 3 bases and the J gene lost 7 bases, with 14 bases spanning the gap. Germline lookup yields CDR1 KGHSH and CDR2 LQKENI. DNA of the CDR3: TGTGCCAGCTCACCGGAGGCTCGGCGGAATACGCAGTATTTT. Its protein is CASSPEARRNTQYF.

In this sample, this clone turned up many times. Other DNA sequences in the same sample also yield this CDR3. This chain uses TRBV28 with TRBJ2-7, with D possibly matching TRBD2 (6 bases). This CDR3 comprises 12 residues. The V end was cut by 3 bases, the J end by 5 bases, with 8 bases between. Per the germline V gene, CDR1 is MDHEN and CDR2 is SYDVKM. For the CDR3, the DNA is TGTGCCAGCAGTTTGGAGGGCCACGAGCAGTACTTC. Encoded protein: CASSLEGHEQYF.

The chain uses TRBV29-1 and TRBJ2-1; 13 bases align to TRBD2. V shed 3 bases and J 10 bases; nucleotides not matched to a gene: 9. Germline V gives CDR1 SQVTM, CDR2 ANQGSEA. The CDR3 is made up of 15 amino acids. CDR3 bases: TGCAGCGTTGATTCTGGACTAGCGGGAGTAAGGGAGCAGTTCTTC. Amino acids: CSVDSGLAGVREQFF.

V gene TRBV7-2 combines with J gene TRBJ1-4; 7 positions match TRBD1. Germline V gene lookup returns CDR1 SGHTA and CDR2 FQGNSA. The CDR3 has 14 amino acids. V was pared by 5 bases and J by 12 bases, with 12 bases of the junction left unmatched. CDR3: CASSPIRDSGQLFF. For the CDR3, the DNA is TGTGCCAGCAGCCCAATCCGGGACAGCGGCCAACTGTTTTTT.

This clone was counted only a few times. The chain is built from TRBV29-1 and TRBJ1-4; weak D call: TRBD1 (6 bases). V dropped 4 bases and J dropped 5 bases, with 11 bases sitting between them. Germline V gene data show CDR1 as SQVTM and CDR2 as ANQGSEA. The CDR3 length is 13 residues. This CDR3 reads CSVGGQMNEKLFF. In DNA form, the CDR3 reads TGCAGCGTTGGCGGACAGATGAATGAAAAACTGTTTTTT.

The chain recombines TRBV29-1 with TRBJ2-3; D may be TRBD1 (6 bases). The V end was cut by 8 bases, the J end by 2 bases, with 26 bases between. CDR1 and CDR2 from the germline V gene are SQVTM and ANQGSEA. CDR3 length: 17 amino acids. In DNA, the CDR3 is TGCAGCACCAGGGGACGGGCTGGGCTAACGTCCACAGATACGCAGTATTTT. The encoded protein is CSTRGRAGLTSTDTQYF.

The chain is built from TRBV6-6 and TRBJ1-2; 8 nucleotides match TRBD1. V shed 6 bases and J 4 bases; nucleotides not matched to a gene: 7. Germline V gene lookup returns CDR1 MNHNY and CDR2 SVGAGI (reference sequence). The CDR3 has 14 residues. The CDR3 reads CASRSTGAGYGYTF. CDR3 nucleotide sequence: TGTGCCAGCAGGTCGACAGGGGCGGGCTATGGCTACACCTTC.

This clone was detected a few times. Other nucleotide sequences in the sample specify the same CDR3. This chain joins TRBV28 and TRBJ2-3, with D perhaps matching TRBD1 or TRBD2 (5 bases each). The V gene lost 4 bases and the J gene lost 6 bases, with 5 bases spanning the gap. Germline loops: CDR1 MDHEN, CDR2 SYDVKM. The CDR3 is 11 amino acids. The CDR3 DNA reads TGTGCCAGCAGTTGGGGGGATACGCAGTATTTT. It yields the protein CASSWGDTQYF.

This rearrangement joins TRBV19 to TRBJ2-2; 12 nucleotides match TRBD2. Germline V gives CDR1 LNHDA, CDR2 SQIVND (reference sequence). The CDR3 loop spans 15 amino acids. V lost 10 bases, J lost 0 bases, and 3 bases stayed unmatched. The CDR3 reads CATGLAGPNTGELFF. The CDR3 bases are TGTGCCACCGGACTAGCGGGGCCGAACACCGGGGAGCTGTTTTTT.

This clone was picked up a small number of times. The chain has TRBV7-9 and TRBJ2-3; TRBD2 aligns across 11 bases. Germline V gene data show CDR1 as SEHNR and CDR2 as FQNEAQ (reference sequence). This CDR3 is 15 amino acids long. Trimming cost V 5 bases and J 5 bases; bases outside gene matches: 6. The CDR3 DNA is TGTGCCAGCAGCCAACGACTAGCGGGATTAGATACGCAGTATTTT. It is translated as CASSQRLAGLDTQYF.

The chain employs TRBV5-4 and TRBJ2-4, with 8 bases that match TRBD2. Germline assignment: CDR1 SGHNT and CDR2 YYREEE (reference sequence). The length of the CDR3 is 17 residues. With V trimmed by 4 bases and J by 0 bases, 9 bases remained unmatched. In DNA, the CDR3 is TGTGCCAGCAGCCAAGTTCAAGCGGGGGTAGCCAAAAACATTCAGTACTTC. It yields the protein CASSQVQAGVAKNIQYF.

The table lists this clone with a few counts. The chain combines TRBV29-1 with TRBJ2-1; 9 positions match TRBD2. This CDR3 has 14 amino acids. CDR1 and CDR2 (germline): SQVTM, ANQGSEA. V shed 5 bases and J 7 bases; nucleotides not matched to a gene: 9. CDR3 residues: CSVPSSGRRNEQFF. The CDR3 DNA reads TGCAGCGTTCCAAGTAGCGGGAGAAGGAATGAGCAGTTCTTC.

The rearrangement uses TRBV7-2 and TRBJ2-3; D unclear. This CDR3 comprises 13 residues. Trimming stripped 6 bases from V and 5 bases from J, with 12 bases between. Germline V CDR1 and CDR2: SGHTA, FQGNSA. The CDR3 DNA follows: TGTGCCAGCAGTTACGACATCAGAGATACGCAGTATTTT. It specifies CASSYDIRDTQYF.

V is TRBV28 and J is TRBJ2-3, with a tentative D call TRBD1 (6 bases). Per the germline V gene, CDR1 is MDHEN and CDR2 is SYDVKM. The V gene lost 7 bases and the J gene lost 4 bases, with 12 bases spanning the gap. This CDR3 comprises 13 residues. The CDR3: CASNRDRPDTQYF. CDR3 in DNA: TGTGCCAGCAACAGGGATAGGCCAGATACGCAGTATTTT.